Listed here is a single T cell receptor beta chain. This sample was included in a study of blood T cell repertoires in COVID-19. In the study overall: Acute and convalescent COVID-19 samples came from the United States, Italy and Spain. In each case, the material was cDNA or gDNA derived from T cells, B-cell-depleted T cells, or PBMCs.

This CDR3 region has 12 residues. CDR1 and CDR2 from the germline V gene are KGHSH and LQKENI. Trimming took 8 bases from V and 3 from J, leaving 11 bases between them. Original handling: Counts of nucleated cells, estimated from reference gene primer amplification, were obtained. Libraries were prepared by immunoSEQ multiplex PCR; TCRdb keeps only in-frame clonotypes and omits some of them. V, J and clone size are those of that table, while D and trimming were read from the DNA. The sample has over 250,000 clones, less than 90% seen once. Sequencing was carried out using peripheral blood. The chain links TRBV18 to TRBJ2-7, with D possibly matching TRBD2 (5 bases). This TCR derives from a human donor in a cohort sampled during active COVID-19. The chain's CDR3 is CASTSSFYEQYF. CDR3 DNA sequence: TGTGCCAGCACCTCTAGCTTCTACGAGCAGTACTTC.